The sample holds many counts of the clone carrying this T cell receptor beta chain. Time point: patch test 1, 2 weeks after DPC sensitization. Treatment: therapeutic diphenylcyclopropenone sensitization with weekly scalp DPC. Alopecia patients deemed DPC-suitable, aged 18 to 70, excluding pregnancy. The source of the sample is a study of human T cells and chemical hapten exposure. In the study overall: The sensitizer, 2% DPC, was used on around 2 cm by around 2 cm of upper inner arm skin.

The CDR3 covers 17 residues. CDR1 is LGHNA and CDR2 is YNFKEQ in the germline V gene. V trimming: 0 bases; J trimming: 3 bases; junction bases outside the gene matches: 8. Via MiXCR, TCRdb re-called the RACE reads, giving one row per CDR3 protein. The sample lists about 360,000 distinct CDR3 sequences; about 7% were seen once. The origin of this receptor is a young woman with alopecia areata. Some clones in this sample may be carry-over from other donors' samples. Sequencing used whole blood, obtained in connection with sensitization to the hapten diphenylcyclopropenone (DPC). The chain employs TRBV4-2 and TRBJ1-1; TRBD1 agrees at 9 bases. This CDR3 reads CASSQEDRGVLDTEAFF. DNA of the CDR3: TGTGCCAGCAGCCAAGAGGACAGGGGAGTTTTGGACACTGAAGCTTTCTTT.